This is a list of T cell receptor beta chains from one sample in a study of OX40 agonist ivuxolimab in advanced cancers. Measured with immunoSEQ multiplex PCR; TCRdb has only the in-frame clones, and not every one. This table has 55,000 to 70,000 clones, roughly 80% appearing once. Source: CD4+ or CD8+ T cells sorted from blood, taken in a trial of the OX40 agonist ivuxolimab. These receptors all come from an adult with an advanced solid tumor such as melanoma, head and neck, liver or kidney cancer. Each CDR3 is given with its conserved first and last residue. A D gene is named only where the DNA matches it firmly. Clone sizes are given selectively: once, few, many, or a class where the clone is expanded.

v_gene	d_gene	len	abundance	j_gene	CDR3aa	CDR3nt
TRBV5-4	.	14	.	TRBJ2-1	CASSLGLEFNEQFF	TGTGCCAGCAGCTTGGGGCTAGAATTCAATGAGCAGTTCTTC
TRBV30	.	12	once	TRBJ1-2	CAWSVQWMDYTF	TGTGCCTGGAGTGTACAGTGGATGGACTACACCTTC
TRBV5-6	.	14	.	TRBJ2-7	CASSWGGGSHEQYF	TGTGCCAGCAGCTGGGGAGGGGGCTCCCACGAGCAGTACTTC
TRBV5-1	TRBD1	16	.	TRBJ2-3	CASSSDGQVSTDTQYF	TGCGCCAGCAGCTCCGACGGACAGGTTAGCACAGATACGCAGTATTTT
TRBV4-3	TRBD1	15	.	TRBJ2-7	CASSVSGTGVKEQYF	TGCGCCAGCAGCGTATCCGGGACAGGGGTTAAGGAGCAGTACTTC
TRBV5-6	TRBD1	14	.	TRBJ2-2	CASRGQGVTGELFF	TGTGCCAGCAGGGGACAGGGAGTAACCGGGGAGCTGTTTTTT
TRBV5-4	TRBD2	12	.	TRBJ2-7	CASSLDGREQYF	TGTGCCAGCAGCTTGGACGGGAGGGAGCAGTACTTC
TRBV19	.	16	.	TRBJ1-1	CASSIGSRDLNTEAFF	TGTGCCAGTAGTATAGGGTCACGGGACTTGAACACTGAAGCTTTCTTT
TRBV6-6	.	13	.	TRBJ1-6	CASSPVGDSPLHF	TGTGCCAGCAGCCCGGTGGGGGATTCACCCCTCCACTTT
TRBV6-1	.	12	.	TRBJ1-2	CASSENAEGYTF	TGTGCCAGCAGTGAAAACGCCGAAGGCTACACCTTC
TRBV30	.	13	few	TRBJ1-6	CAWEDSGNSPLHF	TGTGCCTGGGAGGACAGTGGAAATTCACCCCTCCACTTT
TRBV19	.	15	.	TRBJ1-5	CASSMSAGSNQPQHF	TGTGCCAGTAGTATGTCGGCGGGGAGCAATCAGCCCCAGCATTTT
TRBV5-1	TRBD1	15	.	TRBJ2-7	CASSWGDRSSYEQYF	TGCGCCAGCAGCTGGGGGGACAGGAGCTCCTACGAGCAGTACTTC
TRBV18	.	14	once	TRBJ2-2	CASSPPDLRGELFF	TGTGCCAGCTCACCACCCGACCTCCGCGGGGAGCTGTTTTTT
TRBV25-1	TRBD1	14	.	TRBJ1-2	CASSESRPGGGYTF	TGTGCCAGCAGTGAATCCCGGCCAGGGGGCGGCTACACCTTC
TRBV5-1	TRBD2	17	.	TRBJ2-1	CASSLQKLAGGLNEQFF	TGCGCCAGCAGCCTGCAAAAACTAGCGGGGGGGCTCAATGAGCAGTTCTTC
TRBV7-8	TRBD1	17	.	TRBJ1-3	CASSLAQGVRSGNTIYF	TGTGCCAGCAGCTTAGCCCAGGGGGTTAGGTCTGGAAACACCATATATTTT
TRBV18	.	15	.	TRBJ2-7	CASSPRQANSYEQYF	TGTGCCAGCTCACCAAGGCAGGCGAACTCCTACGAGCAGTACTTC
TRBV30	.	11	.	TRBJ1-4	CAWSAGEKLFF	TGTGCCTGGAGTGCAGGCGAAAAACTGTTTTTT
TRBV30	TRBD1	15	.	TRBJ1-5	CAWSNPGQGAQPQHF	TGTGCCTGGAGTAACCCGGGACAGGGGGCTCAGCCCCAGCATTTT
TRBV6-4	.	13	.	TRBJ2-3	CASSVGGTDTQYF	TGTGCCAGCAGTGTTGGGGGCACAGATACGCAGTATTTT
TRBV7-6	.	17	.	TRBJ2-2	CASSLDPGGSNTGELFF	TGTGCCAGCAGCTTAGATCCCGGGGGCTCGAACACCGGGGAGCTGTTTTTT
TRBV2	.	14	.	TRBJ1-1	CASSERAANTEAFF	TGTGCCAGCAGTGAAAGGGCAGCGAACACTGAAGCTTTCTTT
TRBV5-1	TRBD1	16	.	TRBJ1-3	CASSLDGTDSGNTIYF	TGCGCCAGCAGCTTGGATGGGACAGATTCTGGAAACACCATATATTTT
TRBV18	.	10	.	TRBJ2-3	CASSEDTQYF	TGTGCCAGCTCTGAAGATACGCAGTATTTT
TRBV30	.	13	.	TRBJ1-4	CAWSFRGYEKLFF	TGTGCCTGGAGTTTCAGGGGATATGAAAAACTGTTTTTT
TRBV5-5	.	13	few	TRBJ2-5	CASSWESGETQYF	TGTGCCAGCAGCTGGGAAAGTGGGGAGACCCAGTACTTC
TRBV2	.	15	.	TRBJ1-1	CASSGLTTMNTEAFF	TGTGCCAGCAGTGGCCTAACTACCATGAACACTGAAGCTTTCTTT
TRBV5-4	.	16	.	TRBJ1-2	CASSPTGTPLNYGYTF	TGTGCCAGCAGCCCAACCGGGACTCCCCTTAACTATGGCTACACCTTC
TRBV27	.	12	.	TRBJ1-2	CASSLAGYGYTF	TGTGCCAGCAGTTTGGCCGGGTATGGCTACACCTTC
TRBV30	.	12	.	TRBJ2-7	CAWRPEAGEQYF	TGTGCCTGGAGGCCGGAGGCGGGAGAGCAGTACTTC
TRBV18	.	13	.	TRBJ2-5	CASSLQLRETQYF	TGTGCCAGCTCACTACAACTCCGAGAGACCCAGTACTTC
TRBV5-4	TRBD1	13	.	TRBJ2-7	CASSLGTGYEQYF	TGTGCCAGCAGCTTAGGGACAGGGTACGAGCAGTACTTC
TRBV6-1	TRBD1	12	.	TRBJ1-5	CACGTGTQPQHF	TGTGCCTGCGGGACAGGGACTCAGCCCCAGCATTTT
TRBV4-1	TRBD2	18	.	TRBJ2-3	CASSQDGGGGAGTDTQYF	TGCGCCAGCAGCCAAGATGGAGGCGGGGGGGCGGGGACAGATACGCAGTATTTT
TRBV5-4	TRBD1	13	.	TRBJ2-7	CASSRGQGNEQYF	TGTGCCAGCAGCAGGGGACAGGGTAACGAGCAGTACTTC
TRBV18	TRBD2	16	.	TRBJ2-3	CASSPRRAGAGDTQYF	TGTGCCAGCTCACCCAGGCGAGCGGGGGCGGGAGATACGCAGTATTTT
TRBV30	TRBD1	15	.	TRBJ2-3	CAWTGTGAYTDTQYF	TGTGCCTGGACCGGGACAGGCGCCTACACAGATACGCAGTATTTT
TRBV6-1	.	13	.	TRBJ1-4	CASSERAPEKLFF	TGTGCCAGCAGTGAACGGGCTCCGGAAAAACTGTTTTTT
TRBV5-1	.	15	once	TRBJ2-7	CASSLAVGITYEQYF	TGCGCCAGCAGCTTGGCCGTCGGTATCACCTACGAGCAGTACTTC
TRBV5-1	TRBD1	13	.	TRBJ1-4	CASSSDREEKLFF	TGCGCCAGCAGCTCGGACAGGGAGGAAAAACTGTTTTTT
TRBV14	TRBD2	18	.	TRBJ2-3	CASSPLPGLAGGTDTQYF	TGTGCCAGCAGCCCCCTGCCCGGACTAGCGGGGGGCACAGATACGCAGTATTTT
TRBV11-2	.	16	.	TRBJ2-3	CASSEMSGFTTDTQYF	TGTGCCAGCAGCGAGATGAGTGGATTTACCACAGATACGCAGTATTTT
TRBV10-3	.	13	.	TRBJ2-2	CATGPPLTGELFF	TGTGCCACCGGACCACCACTGACCGGGGAGCTGTTTTTT
TRBV7-2	.	16	.	TRBJ2-3	CASSPVGASALNTQYF	TGTGCCAGCAGCCCCGTCGGCGCGTCCGCCCTAAATACGCAGTATTTT
TRBV30	TRBD1	13	.	TRBJ2-5	CAGRGQGQETQYF	TGTGCCGGTAGGGGACAGGGCCAAGAGACCCAGTACTTC
TRBV6-1	.	15	.	TRBJ2-1	CASSDSGSSYNEQFF	TGTGCCAGCAGTGATAGCGGAAGCTCCTACAATGAGCAGTTCTTC
TRBV10-3	.	15	.	TRBJ2-7	CAISTMTSIRDEQYF	TGTGCCATCAGTACGATGACTAGTATCCGGGACGAGCAGTACTTC
TRBV10-3	.	12	.	TRBJ1-1	CAISEGDPEAFF	TGTGCCATCAGTGAGGGGGACCCTGAGGCTTTCTTT
TRBV4-1	.	16	.	TRBJ1-5	CASSQDGGIGNQPQHF	TGCGCCAGCAGCCAAGATGGGGGTATTGGCAATCAGCCCCAGCATTTT
TRBV30	.	13	.	TRBJ2-5	CAWNENRAETQYF	TGTGCCTGGAACGAGAACAGGGCAGAGACCCAGTACTTC